This is a list of T cell receptor beta chains from one sample in a study of T cell responses to AZD1222 COVID-19 vaccine. The assay was immunoSEQ multiplex PCR, and TCRdb's table has in-frame clones only and misses some. The sample consists of more than 150,000 clones, approximately 90% of them appearing once. The sample here was peripheral blood, taken on day 0 of AZD1222 vaccination. The receptor source for this set is an adult in good health. Both conserved end residues are part of each CDR3. Fields, in order: J gene, clone size, CDR3 length, V gene, D gene, CDR3 DNA, CDR3 protein. D genes are given only for firm matches. Not all rows give a size; the values are once, few, many and, for expanded clones, a class.

TRBJ1-1	.	13	TRBV5-6	.	TGTGCCAGCAGCCATACGGGAGGGGAGGGGGCTTTCTTT	CASSHTGGEGAFF
TRBJ2-1	few	15	TRBV2	.	TGTGCCAGCAGTGACTCGGACTGGACCTACAATGAGCAGTTCTTC	CASSDSDWTYNEQFF
TRBJ1-1	.	14	TRBV5-5	.	TGTGCCAGCAGCGGGAGGAGGATGAACACTGAAGCTTTCTTT	CASSGRRMNTEAFF
TRBJ1-5	.	15	TRBV28	TRBD1	TGTGCCAGCAGTCCCCGGGACAGGGGTACTCAGCCCCAGCATTTT	CASSPRDRGTQPQHF
TRBJ1-4	.	15	TRBV19	TRBD1	TGTGCCAGTAGCCTTCCAGGGGGAACTAATGAAAAACTGTTTTTT	CASSLPGGTNEKLFF
TRBJ1-2	.	13	TRBV25-1	.	TGTGCCAGCAGTGATTCGGGACTCTATGGCTACACCTTC	CASSDSGLYGYTF
TRBJ1-1	.	15	TRBV5-1	.	TGCGCCAGCAGCTCGTGGACGGAGGGGATCTCTGAAGCTTTCTTT	CASSSWTEGISEAFF
TRBJ2-3	.	11	TRBV5-1	.	TGCGCCAGCAGCGTCTATGGAACGCAGTATTTT	CASSVYGTQYF
TRBJ1-5	.	13	TRBV5-8	.	TGTGCCAGCAGCGTCGGACAGAATCAGCCCCAGCATTTT	CASSVGQNQPQHF
TRBJ1-2	.	15	TRBV7-8	TRBD1	TGTGCCAGCAGCTCTAACAGGGGGCGGGGATATGGCTACACCTTC	CASSSNRGRGYGYTF
TRBJ1-6	.	13	TRBV6-2/TRBV6-3	TRBD1	TGTGCCAGCAGTTATGACAGGGATTCACCCCTCCACTTT	CASSYDRDSPLHF
TRBJ2-1	once	18	TRBV10-3	TRBD2	TGTGCCATCAGTGAGTCTGTTAGCGGGAGGACCTCCTACAATGAGCAGTTCTTC	CAISESVSGRTSYNEQFF
TRBJ1-5	.	18	TRBV24-1	TRBD1	TGTGCCACCAGTGATTTTGCTCGTAGACAGGGGGAGGATCAGCCCCAGCATTTT	CATSDFARRQGEDQPQHF
TRBJ2-2	.	13	TRBV7-3	.	TGTGCCAGCAGCCCCGATAGGGCCGGGGAGCTGTTTTTT	CASSPDRAGELFF
TRBJ2-4	.	13	TRBV6-5	.	TGTGCCAGCAGACGTTCAGGGGTACCTATTCAGTACTTC	CASRRSGVPIQYF
TRBJ2-6	.	15	TRBV4-3	.	TGCGCCAGCAGCCAAGTTGACTCTGGGGCCAACGTCCTGACTTTC	CASSQVDSGANVLTF
TRBJ1-5	few	14	TRBV5-5	TRBD1	TGTGCCAGCAGCTTGACAGGGGAGAATCAGCCCCAGCATTTT	CASSLTGENQPQHF